This TCR beta chain came from a study of T cell responses to AZD1222 COVID-19 vaccine. Germline V CDR1 and CDR2: MDHEN, SYDVKM. V dropped 7 bases and J dropped 2 bases, with 18 bases sitting between them. This CDR3 comprises 16 residues. Generated by immunoSEQ multiplex PCR, the TCRdb table keeps only in-frame clones and is missing some. The top ten clones hold 2% to 3% of a sample with about 53,000 clones, roughly 87% of them seen once. V gene TRBV28 combines with J gene TRBJ1-5; D may be TRBD1 (5 bases). The source is an adult who received the AZD1222 COVID-19 vaccine. The input for sequencing was peripheral blood, taken 28 days after the second AZD1222 dose. CDR3 nucleotide sequence: TGTGCCAGCACTACCCCCTCAGGGAAGGGCAATCAGCCCCAGCATTTT. Its translation is CASTTPSGKGNQPQHF.